The next 29 T cell receptor beta chains were all read from a single sample in a study of B cell selection in AIRE deficiency. This table comes from immunoSEQ multiplex PCR, and its TCRdb copy is limited to in-frame clones, with some not included. The sample yields about 25,000 clones, nearly 97% seen once. Sorting defined conventional CD4 T cells as CD4+CD127+. Sequenced sample: CD4+CD127+ conventional T cells sorted from PBMCs. The receptors shown here come from a human donor in good health.

The CDR3 loop reads CASSTGLVTDTQYF. In DNA form, the CDR3 reads TGCGCCAGCAGCACCGGACTAGTCACAGATACGCAGTATTTT. The rearrangement joins TRBV5-1 to TRBJ2-3; 7 bases align to TRBD2. The CDR3 is made up of 14 amino acids. Germline CDR1 SGHRS, CDR2 YFSETQ. With V trimmed by 4 bases and J by 2 bases, 4 bases remained unmatched.

Regarding this clone: Relative to the germline gene, one junction end is altered; a read error may explain this. The chain carries TRBV7-7 and TRBJ1-2; 9 bases agree with TRBD1. Germline CDR1 SSHAT, CDR2 FNYEAQ (reference sequence). The CDR3 runs 15 residues. The CDR3 spells CASSPIRTGAYGYTF. As DNA, the CDR3 is TGTGCTAGCAGCCCGATCCGGACAGGGGCCTATGGCTACACCTTC.

This chain joins TRBV29-1 and TRBJ1-3; possible D gene TRBD1, 5 bases. The germline V and J ends were trimmed by 4 bases and 1 base, with 8 bases remaining between them. The CDR3 sequence is 13 residues long. In germline, CDR1 is SQVTM, CDR2 ANQGSEA. This CDR3 reads CSVGQGSGNTIYF. The DNA for the CDR3 is TGCAGCGTTGGCCAGGGTTCTGGAAACACCATATATTTT. Drawing the rest from reference TRBV29-1 and TRBJ1-3, the complete variable domain is SAVISQKPSRDICQRGTSLTIQCQVDSQVTMMFWYRQQPGQSLTLIATANQGSEATYESGFVIDKFPISRPNLTFSTLTVSNMSPEDSSIYLCSVGQGSGNTIYFGEGSWLTVV.

The chain carries TRBV7-8 and TRBJ1-2; no clear D gene. CDR1 is SGHVS and CDR2 is FQNEAQ in the germline V gene. CDR3 length: 13 amino acids. V was cut by 2 bases and J by 6 bases, with 10 bases left in between. The CDR3 nucleotides are TGTGCCAGCAGCTTATCGGGGAGGAATGGCTACACCTTC. It is translated as CASSLSGRNGYTF.

The chain couples TRBV13 to TRBJ1-2, with D unresolved. CDR3 size: 14 residues. The germline CDR1 and CDR2 sequences are PRHDT and FYEKMQ (reference sequence). The V and J ends lost 1 base and 5 bases respectively, with 11 bases between them. CDR3 in DNA: TGTGCCAGCAGCTTAGACCCCCGGAGATATGGCTACACCTTC. Amino acids: CASSLDPRRYGYTF. Full variable domain (outside the CDR3, taken from reference TRBV13 and TRBJ1-2): AAGVIQSPRHLIKEKRETATLKCYPIPRHDTVYWYQQGPGQDPQFLISFYEKMQSDKGSIPDRFSAQQFSDYHSELNMSSLELGDSALYFCASSLDPRRYGYTFGSGTRLTVV.

This sequence joins TRBV5-1 and TRBJ1-2; D is ambiguous. V was trimmed by 1 base and J by 0 bases, leaving 7 bases between them. Looked up from germline, CDR1 is SGHRS and CDR2 is YFSETQ. This CDR3 has 14 amino acids. CDR3 coding DNA: TGCGCCAGCAGCTTGAACACAGCTAACTATGGCTACACCTTC. Translating gives CASSLNTANYGYTF. The variable domain in full, completed from reference TRBV5-1 and TRBJ1-2, reads KAGVTQTPRYLIKTRGQQVTLSCSPISGHRSVSWYQQTPGQGLQFLFEYFSETQRNKGNFPGRFSGRQFSNSRSEMNVSTLELGDSALYLCASSLNTANYGYTFGSGTRLTVV.

The chain uses TRBV6-5 and TRBJ2-7, with TRBD1 matching over 8 bases. Losses at the gene ends were 5 bases for V and 5 bases for J; bases not matched to a gene: 8. CDR3 size: 14 residues. CDR1 MNHEY and CDR2 SVGAGI come from the germline V gene. The CDR3 sequence is CASSRGTGPHEQYF. Written as DNA, the CDR3 is TGTGCCAGCAGTAGGGGGACAGGACCCCACGAGCAGTACTTC.

The chain links TRBV5-4 to TRBJ2-7, with a weak D call TRBD1 (6 bases). V lost 0 bases and J 1 base, leaving 11 bases between the germline ends. CDR3 length equals 15 residues. The germline V gene has CDR1 SGHNT and CDR2 YYREEE (reference sequence). CDR3 sequence: CASSLAETGSYEQYF. CDR3 in DNA: TGTGCCAGCAGCTTGGCCGAAACAGGGTCCTACGAGCAGTACTTC.

The rearrangement uses TRBV4-2 and TRBJ1-2; perhaps TRBD1 as D (6 bases). V lost 2 bases and J 6 bases, leaving 13 bases between the germline ends. CDR1 and CDR2 from the germline V gene are LGHNA and YNFKEQ. The CDR3 spans 14 residues. This CDR3 is CASSQPQGTDGYTF. CDR3 coding DNA: TGTGCCAGCAGCCAACCACAGGGAACGGATGGCTACACCTTC.

The chain links TRBV10-1 to TRBJ2-7; the D is unclear. V lost 2 bases and J 3 bases, leaving 11 bases between the germline ends. This CDR3 region has 14 residues. The germline V gene encodes CDR1 WNHNN and CDR2 SYGVQD (reference sequence). The CDR3: CASSETVGNYEQYF. CDR3 nucleotide sequence: TGCGCCAGCAGTGAGACGGTCGGAAACTACGAGCAGTACTTC.

The genes are TRBV2 and TRBJ2-6; 7 bases are a match to TRBD1. The CDR3 length is 16 residues. V lost 7 bases and J lost 2; bases outside the gene matches: 8. Germline V gene sequence: CDR1 SNHLY, CDR2 FYNNEI. The CDR3 DNA is TGTGCCAGCACCTGGTCACAGGGGACTGGGGCCAACGTCCTGACTTTC. Its protein product is CASTWSQGTGANVLTF.

V usage is TRBV5-8 and J usage is TRBJ2-7; the D is unclear. V was cut by 1 base and J by 2 bases, with 13 bases left in between. The germline gives CDR1 SGHTS, CDR2 YDEGEE. This CDR3 has 15 residues. In DNA, the CDR3 is TGTGCCAGCAGCTTGTCCTCGACCGGGCCCTACGAGCAGTACTTC. Its protein is CASSLSSTGPYEQYF.

This chain uses TRBV18 with TRBJ1-2; D perhaps matches TRBD1 (6 bases). With 6 bases removed from V and 11 bases from J, the gap between germline ends came to 28 bases. Germline CDR1 is KGHSH and CDR2 is LQKENI. The CDR3 totals 16 residues. The CDR3 bases are TGTGCCAGCTCCCCGGATTCGTCAGGGGCACTGATTGGGTACACCTTC. Residues: CASSPDSSGALIGYTF. The variable domain in full, with the rest retrieved from reference TRBV18 and TRBJ1-2, is NAGVMQNPRHLVRRRGQEARLRCSPMKGHSHVYWYRQLPEEGLKFMVYLQKENIIDESGMPKERFSAEFPKEGPSILRIQQVVRGDSAAYFCASSPDSSGALIGYTFGSGTRLTVV.

The chain is built from TRBV7-9 and TRBJ1-1; 7 positions match TRBD1. Germline V gene sequence: CDR1 SEHNR, CDR2 FQNEAQ (reference sequence). CDR3 length: 14 residues. J lost 6 bases, V lost 2 bases, and 6 bases had no gene match. The CDR3 bases are TGTGCCAGCAGCTTACCGGCAGGGGGGCCTGAAGCTTTCTTT. Its translation: CASSLPAGGPEAFF.

The rearrangement uses TRBV9 and TRBJ1-3; D is unclear. CDR1 and CDR2 (germline): SGDLS, YYNGEE. Trimming stripped 1 base from V and 2 bases from J, with 4 bases between. This CDR3 has 13 amino acids. The CDR3 protein is CASSVSPGNTIYF. The CDR3 DNA is TGTGCCAGCAGCGTATCACCTGGAAACACCATATATTTT. The whole variable domain, remainder taken from reference TRBV9 and TRBJ1-3, is DSGVTQTPKHLITATGQRVTLRCSPRSGDLSVYWYQQSLDQGLQFLIQYYNGEERAKGNILERFSAQQFPDLHSELNLSSLELGDSALYFCASSVSPGNTIYFGEGSWLTVV.

The chain uses TRBV4-2 and TRBJ2-3, with D unresolved. The CDR3 loop spans 14 amino acids. CDR1 is LGHNA and CDR2 is YNFKEQ in the germline V gene. Between the trimmed V and J ends, which lost 5 bases and 0 bases, there was a span of 9 bases. The CDR3 nucleotides are TGTGCCAGCAGCTTCGACATTAGCACAGATACGCAGTATTTT. It specifies CASSFDISTDTQYF.

The V gene is TRBV29-1, the J gene TRBJ2-5, with 11 bases identical to TRBD2. This CDR3 is 15 amino acids long. The V gene end was trimmed by 7 bases and the J gene end by 1 base; junction bases not matched to a gene: 8. Germline values: CDR1 SQVTM, CDR2 ANQGSEA. In nucleotides, the CDR3 is TGCAGCGCTCCCCTAGCGGGAGGTCTCCAAGAGACCCAGTACTTC. The encoded protein is CSAPLAGGLQETQYF.

V and J are TRBV5-4 and TRBJ1-2; D unclear. The length of the CDR3 is 14 residues. Per the germline V gene, CDR1 is SGHNT and CDR2 is YYREEE (reference sequence). V lost 2 bases to trimming and J lost 4 bases, with 12 bases between them. The chain's CDR3 is CASSLLGLRYGYTF. For the CDR3, the DNA is TGTGCCAGCAGCTTACTAGGGTTGCGCTATGGCTACACCTTC.

As for this clone: One junction end disagrees with the germline gene, perhaps due to a read error. This chain connects TRBV18 to TRBJ2-1; D call uncertain. The V gene's germline CDR1 is KGHSH and CDR2 LQKENI. CDR3 length equals 13 residues. As DNA, the CDR3 is TGTGCCAGCTCACCGCAGGCCTACACTGAGCAGTTCTTC. This encodes CASSPQAYTEQFF. The variable domain in full, completed from reference TRBV18 and TRBJ2-1, reads NAGVMQNPRHLVRRRGQEARLRCSPMKGHSHVYWYRQLPEEGLKFMVYLQKENIIDESGMPKERFSAEFPKEGPSILRIQQVVRGDSAAYFCASSPQAYTEQFFGPGTRLTVL.

This rearrangement joins TRBV5-6 to TRBJ2-5; possible D gene TRBD1, 5 bases. The V and J ends lost 7 bases and 5 bases respectively, with 18 bases between them. Germline V gene lookup returns CDR1 SGHDT and CDR2 YYEEEE. The CDR3 has 14 residues. In nucleotides, the CDR3 is TGTGCCAGCGTTAATTCGACAGCGAGGGAGACCCAGTACTTC. It yields the protein CASVNSTARETQYF.

This sequence joins TRBV10-2 and TRBJ2-5; D is unclear. The CDR3 covers 12 residues. Deletions cut 3 bases from V and 5 bases from J, with 7 bases between. Germline V gene lookup returns CDR1 WSHSY and CDR2 SAAADI. CDR3 loop: CASSEAEETQYF. The CDR3 bases are TGCGCCAGCAGTGAAGCCGAGGAGACCCAGTACTTC.

The rearrangement uses TRBV5-1 and TRBJ2-2, with 9 bases that match TRBD2. Germline CDR1 SGHRS, CDR2 YFSETQ. CDR3 size: 17 residues. The J segment lost 2 bases and the V segment lost 0 bases, leaving 5 bases of the junction unmatched. The CDR3 DNA reads as TGCGCCAGCAGCTTGGGTAGCGGGAGAATCAACACCGGGGAGCTGTTTTTT. Protein sequence: CASSLGSGRINTGELFF.

The V and J genes are TRBV11-2 and TRBJ2-2; 9 bases are a match to TRBD2. The CDR3 is 16 residues long. Germline CDR1 SGHAT, CDR2 FQNNGV. After removal of 6 bases from V and 7 bases from J, the junction contained 12 bases not matched to a gene. In nucleotides, the CDR3 is TGTGCCAGCAGATACCGTGCGCTAGCGGGAAACGGGGAGCTGTTTTTT. This gives the protein CASRYRALAGNGELFF.

Here the CDR3 reads CASSLHRDRVWEQYF. DNA of the CDR3: TGTGCCAGCAGCTTGCACCGGGACAGGGTTTGGGAGCAGTACTTC. The rearrangement links TRBV5-5 to TRBJ2-7; 9 bases are shared with TRBD1. The CDR3 loop spans 15 amino acids. V was pared by 1 base and J by 7 bases, with 9 bases of the junction left unmatched. Germline CDR1 reads SGHKS; CDR2 reads YYEKEE (reference sequence).

The CDR3 DNA is TGTGCCATCAGTGAGGGACAGGCACGTAACTATGGCTACACCTTC. Its protein product is CAISEGQARNYGYTF. The chain is built from TRBV10-3 and TRBJ1-2; 7 positions agree with TRBD1. Germline V gene sequence: CDR1 ENHRY, CDR2 SYGVKD. The V and J ends lost 2 bases and 1 base, in that order; junction bases with no gene match: 4. This CDR3 is 15 amino acids long.

CDR3 amino acids: CASSLGPQETQYF. The CDR3 DNA sequence: TGTGCCAGCAGCTTGGGACCACAAGAGACCCAGTACTTC. The chain carries TRBV7-7 and TRBJ2-5, with D perhaps TRBD1 or TRBD2 (5 bases each). Trimming removed 3 bases at V and 2 bases at J, with 7 bases between. CDR1 and CDR2 from the germline V gene are SSHAT and FNYEAQ (reference sequence). This CDR3 spans 13 amino acids.

Regarding this clone: Because the CDR3's place on the DNA is in doubt, the DNA is left out and the CDR3 is given as listed by TCRdb. The V and J genes are TRBV21-1 and TRBJ1-4; the table's D call, TRBD1, has no DNA check behind it. TRBV21-1 is shown as a pseudogene. The CDR3 is made up of 16 amino acids, end residues included. The CDR3 here is CASSNPNRGIKKNCFF.

The V gene is TRBV9, the J gene TRBJ2-5; D perhaps matches TRBD2 (7 bases). CDR3 length equals 16 residues. The germline gives CDR1 SGDLS, CDR2 YYNGEE. V lost 3 bases, J lost 2 bases, and 17 bases lay in between. The CDR3 DNA reads as TGTGCCAGCAGCGCCTCTTTCAGGGGAGGGCAAGAGACCCAGTACTTC. This sequence encodes CASSASFRGGQETQYF.

The V and J genes are TRBV7-9 and TRBJ2-7; D is perhaps TRBD1 (6 bases). This CDR3 has 15 amino acids. The germline gives CDR1 SEHNR, CDR2 FQNEAQ (reference sequence). V shed 1 base and J shed 6 bases, with 16 bases lying between them. The CDR3, as DNA: TGTGCCAGCAGCTTAGGTCAGGGGAAGCACAGCGAGCAGTACTTC. Residues: CASSLGQGKHSEQYF.